This TCR beta chain stems from a study of OX40 agonist ivuxolimab in advanced cancers. With regard to the full study: Ivuxolimab, which targeted the costimulatory receptor OX40 (CD134), was an agonistic, fully human IgG2 monoclonal antibody. Intravenous ivuxolimab was administered to patients every 2 weeks at six dose levels: 0.01, 0.1, 0.3, 1.5, 3 and 10 mg/kg. Among the approximately 50 dose-escalation patients, around 19 had hepatocellular carcinoma, some 15 melanoma, 9 renal cell carcinoma and 9 head and neck cancer. In the dose-escalation cohort, around four fifths of patients were male, and the mean age was 60 years with a range of roughly 20 to 85. Prior anti-PD-1, anti-PD-L1 or anti-CTLA-4 therapy was permitted, and checkpoint inhibitors had been received by roughly 42% of dose-escalation patients. Partial responses occurred in three dose-escalation patients: two with cutaneous melanoma and one with hepatocellular carcinoma. Peripheral TCRbeta sequencing was intended to test whether TCR sequence diversity was altered and clonal T-cell expansion was caused by ivuxolimab. The paper describes the monotherapy dose-escalation part (N ≈ 52 patients) of the phase I trial of ivuxolimab. The paper's findings and limits, for the study overall: Low levels of normalized T-cell clonal expansion were also seen in some patients who did not respond. Antigen specificity was not determined for the clonally expanded peripheral T cells. After ivuxolimab, expanded clones were on average more numerous among CD8+ T cells than among CD4+ T cells. Partial responders in the 0.1-3.0 mg/kg groups had among the lowest normalized peripheral clonal expansion, especially among CD8+ T cells. At doses from 0.1 to 3.0 mg/kg, clonal expansion was seen in both CD4+ and CD8+ blood T cells between baseline and week 6.

Note on this clone: What antigen it recognizes has not been identified. No per-base quality is available; no much larger clone lies one base away.

CDR1 and CDR2 are drawn from the germline V gene: MDHEN, SYDVKM. For this chain, trimming is 7 bases at the V end and 5 bases at the J end, and the number of junction bases without a gene match is 6. There are 13 amino acids in the CDR3, from cysteine to phenylalanine inclusive. The CDR3 DNA has 39 bases and is translated from base 1. The trial excluded patients who had a history of autoimmune disease or who were on systemic immunosuppression. Peripheral blood for TCR sequencing was drawn from every dose cohort at baseline, at cycle 4 day 1 and at cycle 7 day 1. The samples were taken from a phase I, first-in-human, multicenter, open-label dose-escalation trial of ivuxolimab. Adults with locally advanced or metastatic melanoma, renal cell carcinoma, hepatocellular carcinoma or head and neck squamous cell carcinoma were enrolled in the trial. Before TCR sequencing, CD4+ T cells and CD8+ T cells from peripheral blood were sorted into separate populations.

To sequence the TCRbeta CDR3 region, genomic DNA was isolated from the sorted cells. TCRbeta CDR3 regions were sequenced using the immunoSEQ Assay. Drawn from immuneACCESS, this table holds only the in-frame rearrangements with V and J called that TCRdb kept. Clones are partly lost; checked studies trace under half to an unresolved V gene and leave the rest unexplained. This sample comprises 100,000 to 150,000 clones, around 93% of them detected only once. The ten largest clones capture more than 0.15% of the sample. The input for sequencing was CD4+ or CD8+ T cells sorted from blood, taken in a trial of the OX40 agonist ivuxolimab. Recombination connected TRBV28 to TRBJ1-2; TRBD1 lines up with 8 middle nucleotides. The TCR sequence derives from an adult with an advanced solid tumor such as melanoma, head and neck, liver or kidney cancer. The bases are TGTGCCAGCAACCGACAGGGGCCGTATGGCTACACCTTC. The resulting protein is CASNRQGPYGYTF.